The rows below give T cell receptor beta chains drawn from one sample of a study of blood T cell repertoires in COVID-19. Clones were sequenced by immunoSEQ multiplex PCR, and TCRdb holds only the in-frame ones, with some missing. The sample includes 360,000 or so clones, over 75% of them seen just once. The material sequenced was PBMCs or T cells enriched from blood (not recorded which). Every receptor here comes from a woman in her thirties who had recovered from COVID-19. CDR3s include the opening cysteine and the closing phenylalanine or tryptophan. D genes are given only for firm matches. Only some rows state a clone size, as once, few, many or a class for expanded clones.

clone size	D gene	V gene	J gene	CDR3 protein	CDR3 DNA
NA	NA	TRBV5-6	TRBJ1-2	CASSLAVTAGYGYTF	TGTGCCAGCAGCTTGGCCGTGACTGCCGGCTATGGCTACACCTTC
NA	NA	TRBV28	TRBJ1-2	CASSLGWGDGYTF	TGTGCCAGCAGTTTAGGTTGGGGCGATGGCTACACCTTC
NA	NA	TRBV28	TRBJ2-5	CASSPPNRLMTQYF	TGTGCCAGCAGCCCTCCCAACCGGTTAATGACCCAGTACTTC
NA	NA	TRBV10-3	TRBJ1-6	CAISELQAATYNSPLHF	TGTGCCATCAGTGAGCTCCAGGCAGCCACCTATAATTCACCCCTCCACTTT
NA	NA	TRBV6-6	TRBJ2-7	CASSSQGYEQYF	TGTGCCAGCAGTTCTCAGGGTTACGAGCAGTACTTC
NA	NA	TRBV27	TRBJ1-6	CASSDRSSYNSPLHF	TGTGCCAGCTCCGACCGGAGCTCCTATAATTCACCCCTCCACTTT
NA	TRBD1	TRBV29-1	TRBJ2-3	CSVTPGQGLTDTQYF	TGCAGCGTTACCCCGGGACAGGGGCTCACAGATACGCAGTATTTT
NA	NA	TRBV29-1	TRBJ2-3	CSVGSHTDTQYF	TGCAGCGTTGGGTCACACACAGATACGCAGTATTTT
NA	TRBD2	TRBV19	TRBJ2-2	CASSLRPSGGATGELFF	TGTGCCAGTAGCCTCCGCCCCAGCGGGGGGGCCACCGGGGAGCTGTTTTTT
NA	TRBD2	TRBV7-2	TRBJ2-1	CASSSVAGSYNEQFF	TGTGCCAGCAGCAGTGTAGCGGGTTCCTACAATGAGCAGTTCTTC
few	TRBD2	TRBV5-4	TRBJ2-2	CASRGAGELFF	TGTGCCAGTCGGGGGGCCGGGGAGCTGTTTTTT
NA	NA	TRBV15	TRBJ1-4	CATSRGGQYIEKLFF	TGTGCCACCAGCAGAGGCGGACAGTATATAGAAAAACTGTTTTTT
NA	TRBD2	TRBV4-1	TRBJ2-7	CASSQELRGGSYEQYF	TGCGCCAGCAGCCAAGAATTGCGGGGGGGCTCCTACGAGCAGTACTTC
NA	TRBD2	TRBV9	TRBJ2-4	CASSAHSGGADIQYF	TGTGCCAGCAGCGCTCATAGCGGGGGGGCCGACATTCAGTACTTC
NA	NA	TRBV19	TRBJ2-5	CASRKGGTGSQETQYF	TGTGCCAGTAGAAAGGGGGGGACAGGCTCACAAGAGACCCAGTACTTC
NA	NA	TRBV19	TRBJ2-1	CASSIVTGSGNEQFF	TGTGCCAGTAGTATAGTTACAGGGTCTGGCAATGAGCAGTTCTTC
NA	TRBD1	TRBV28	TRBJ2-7	CASRQDRGLTYEQYF	TGTGCCAGCAGGCAGGACAGGGGGTTAACCTACGAGCAGTACTTC
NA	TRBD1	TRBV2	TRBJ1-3	CASSARGHTIYF	TGTGCCAGCAGTGCCAGGGGGCACACCATATATTTT
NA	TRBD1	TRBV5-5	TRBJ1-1	CASSLGQGGTEAFF	TGTGCCAGCAGCTTGGGACAGGGGGGCACTGAAGCTTTCTTT
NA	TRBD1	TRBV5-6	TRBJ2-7	CASSGYRQGVIYEQYF	TGTGCCAGCAGCGGGTATCGGCAGGGGGTAATCTACGAGCAGTACTTC
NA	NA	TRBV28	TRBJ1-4	CALSGGPGEKLFF	TGTGCCCTAAGCGGGGGGCCGGGTGAAAAACTGTTTTTT
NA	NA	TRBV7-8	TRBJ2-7	CASSLEFASGENF	TGTGCCAGCAGCTTAGAGTTTGCATCGGGAGAGAACTTC
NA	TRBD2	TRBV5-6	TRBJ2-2	CASSLRLAGHTGELFF	TGTGCCAGCAGCTTGCGACTAGCGGGGCACACCGGGGAGCTGTTTTTT
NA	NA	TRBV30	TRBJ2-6	CAWSWVMMTGSGANVLTF	TGTGCCTGGAGTTGGGTTATGATGACAGGCTCCGGGGCCAACGTCCTGACTTTC
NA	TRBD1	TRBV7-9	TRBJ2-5	CASSLQTGEETQYF	TGTGCCAGCAGCTTACAAACAGGGGAAGAGACCCAGTACTTC
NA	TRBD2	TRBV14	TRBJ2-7	CASRPLGGGAYEQYF	TGTGCCAGCCGTCCTCTGGGCGGGGGGGCCTACGAGCAGTACTTC
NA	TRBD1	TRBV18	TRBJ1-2	CASSPNRQGGSTYGYTF	TGTGCCAGCTCACCAAATAGACAGGGAGGTTCAACGTATGGCTACACCTTC
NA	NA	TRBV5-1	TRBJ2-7	CASSAASSYEQYF	TGCGCCAGCAGCGCAGCTAGCTCCTACGAGCAGTACTTC
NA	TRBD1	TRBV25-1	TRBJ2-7	CASSEVEGRGPGYEQYF	TGTGCCAGCAGTGAAGTGGAGGGCAGGGGGCCGGGGTACGAGCAGTACTTC
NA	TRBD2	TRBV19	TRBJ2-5	CASTMRGGGAQETQYF	TGTGCCAGTACCATGAGGGGCGGGGGTGCCCAAGAGACCCAGTACTTC
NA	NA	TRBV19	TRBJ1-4	CASTDRNGEKLFF	TGTGCCAGTACTGACAGGAACGGCGAAAAACTGTTTTTT
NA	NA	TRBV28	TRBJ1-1	CASSLLGRAYTEAFF	TGTGCCAGCAGTTTGCTCGGCAGGGCGTACACTGAAGCTTTCTTT
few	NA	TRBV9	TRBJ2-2	CASRPGLTNTGELFF	TGTGCCAGCCGACCGGGACTTACGAACACCGGGGAGCTGTTTTTT
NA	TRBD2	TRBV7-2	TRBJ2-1	CASSHSGRPYNEQFF	TGTGCCAGCAGCCATAGCGGGAGGCCCTACAATGAGCAGTTCTTC
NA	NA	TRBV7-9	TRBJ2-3	CASSPRGQLSTDTQYF	TGTGCCAGCAGCCCTCGAGGACAGCTTAGCACAGATACGCAGTATTTT
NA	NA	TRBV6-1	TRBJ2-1	CASSEVALVEQFF	TGTGCCAGCAGTGAAGTTGCGTTGGTTGAGCAGTTCTTC
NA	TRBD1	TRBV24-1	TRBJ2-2	CATMVPGQASTGELFF	TGTGCCACCATGGTTCCGGGACAGGCTTCCACCGGGGAGCTGTTTTTT
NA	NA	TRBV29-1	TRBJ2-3	CSVEGRVDTDTQYF	TGCAGCGTTGAGGGCAGGGTCGACACAGATACGCAGTATTTT
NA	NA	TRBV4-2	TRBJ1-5	CASSRDVGEGDQPQHF	TGTGCCAGCAGCCGAGATGTAGGGGAAGGGGATCAGCCCCAGCATTTT
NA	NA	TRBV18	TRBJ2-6	CASSPRQSSGANVLTF	TGTGCCAGCTCACCACGACAATCCTCTGGGGCCAACGTCCTGACTTTC
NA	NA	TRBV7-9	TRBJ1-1	CASTSGYFSFF	TGTGCCAGCACCTCAGGGTATTTTTCTTTCTTT
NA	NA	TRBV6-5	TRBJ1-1	CASSPGTAANTEAFF	TGTGCCAGCAGCCCCGGGACTGCAGCCAACACTGAAGCTTTCTTT